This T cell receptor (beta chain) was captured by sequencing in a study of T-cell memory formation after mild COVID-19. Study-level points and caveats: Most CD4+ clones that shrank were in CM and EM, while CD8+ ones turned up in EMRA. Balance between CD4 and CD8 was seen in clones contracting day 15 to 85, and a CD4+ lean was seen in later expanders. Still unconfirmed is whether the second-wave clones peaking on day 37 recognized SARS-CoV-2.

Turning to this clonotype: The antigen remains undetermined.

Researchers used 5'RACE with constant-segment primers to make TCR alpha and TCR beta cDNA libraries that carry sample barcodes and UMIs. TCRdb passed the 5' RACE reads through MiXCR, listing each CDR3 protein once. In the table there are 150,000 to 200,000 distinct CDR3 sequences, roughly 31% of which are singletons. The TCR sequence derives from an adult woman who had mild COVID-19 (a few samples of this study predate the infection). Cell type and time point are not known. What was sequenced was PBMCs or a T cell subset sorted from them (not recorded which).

For the CDR3, the DNA is TGCGCCAGCAGTATGGGGGAGACCTACAATGAGCAGTTCTTC. Residues: CASSMGETYNEQFF. J is TRBJ2-1 and V is TRBV5-1; possibly TRBD1 or TRBD2 for D (5 bases each). The germline V gene encodes CDR1 SGHRS and CDR2 YFSETQ. The CDR3 extends over 14 amino acids. The V and J ends lost 5 bases and 2 bases respectively, with 11 bases between them.